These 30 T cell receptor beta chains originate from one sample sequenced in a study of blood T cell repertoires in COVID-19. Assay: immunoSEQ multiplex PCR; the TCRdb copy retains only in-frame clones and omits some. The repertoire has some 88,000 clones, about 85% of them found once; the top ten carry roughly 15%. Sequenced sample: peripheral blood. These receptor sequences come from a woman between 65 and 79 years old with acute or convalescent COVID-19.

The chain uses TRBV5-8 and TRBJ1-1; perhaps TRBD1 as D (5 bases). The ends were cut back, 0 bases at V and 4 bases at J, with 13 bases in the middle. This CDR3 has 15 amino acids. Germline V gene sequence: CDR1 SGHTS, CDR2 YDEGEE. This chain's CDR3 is CASSLAWMGGTEAFF. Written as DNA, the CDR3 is TGTGCCAGCAGCTTGGCTTGGATGGGGGGCACTGAAGCTTTCTTT.

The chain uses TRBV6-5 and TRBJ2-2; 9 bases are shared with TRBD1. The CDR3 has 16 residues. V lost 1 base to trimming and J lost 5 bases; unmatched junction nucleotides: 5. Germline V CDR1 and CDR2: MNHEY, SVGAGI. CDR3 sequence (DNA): TGTGCCAGCAGTTACTTGGGGACAGGGTCAACCGGGGAGCTGTTTTTT. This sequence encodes CASSYLGTGSTGELFF.

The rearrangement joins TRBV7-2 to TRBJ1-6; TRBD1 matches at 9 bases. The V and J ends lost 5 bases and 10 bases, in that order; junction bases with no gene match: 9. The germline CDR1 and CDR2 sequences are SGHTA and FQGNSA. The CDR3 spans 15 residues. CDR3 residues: CASSEGQGLSSPLHF. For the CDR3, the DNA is TGTGCCAGCAGCGAGGGACAGGGTCTAAGCTCACCCCTCCACTTT.

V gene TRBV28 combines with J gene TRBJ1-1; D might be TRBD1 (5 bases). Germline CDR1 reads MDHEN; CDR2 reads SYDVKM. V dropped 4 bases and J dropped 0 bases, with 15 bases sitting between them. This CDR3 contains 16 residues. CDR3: CASSSLPQGMNTEAFF. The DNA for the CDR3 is TGTGCCAGCAGTTCTCTACCCCAGGGAATGAACACTGAAGCTTTCTTT.

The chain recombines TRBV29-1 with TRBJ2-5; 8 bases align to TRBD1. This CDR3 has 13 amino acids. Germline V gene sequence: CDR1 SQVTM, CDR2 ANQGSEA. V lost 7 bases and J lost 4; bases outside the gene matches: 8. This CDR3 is CSGTQGALETQYF. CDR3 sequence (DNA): TGCAGCGGTACCCAGGGGGCCCTAGAGACCCAGTACTTC.

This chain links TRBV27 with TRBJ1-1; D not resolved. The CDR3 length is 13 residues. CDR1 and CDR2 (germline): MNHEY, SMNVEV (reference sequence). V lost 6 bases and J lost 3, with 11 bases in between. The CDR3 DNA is TGTGCCAGCAGATACTGGAGGGACACTGAAGCTTTCTTT. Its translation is CASRYWRDTEAFF.

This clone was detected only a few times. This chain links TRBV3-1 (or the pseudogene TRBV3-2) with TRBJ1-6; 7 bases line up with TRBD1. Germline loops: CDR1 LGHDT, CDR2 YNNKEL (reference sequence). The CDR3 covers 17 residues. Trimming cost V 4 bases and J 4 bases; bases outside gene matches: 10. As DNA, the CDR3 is TGTGCCAGCAGCCCCATCTTAGGGGACAGTTATAATTCACCCCTCCACTTT. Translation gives CASSPILGDSYNSPLHF.

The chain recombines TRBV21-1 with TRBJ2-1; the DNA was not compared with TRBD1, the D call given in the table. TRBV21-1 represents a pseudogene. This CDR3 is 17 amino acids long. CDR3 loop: CASSKDGGQPELNEQFF. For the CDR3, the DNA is TGTGCCAGCAGCAAAGACGGAGGACAGCCCGAGCTCAATGAGCAGTTCTTC.

CDR3 nucleotides: TGTGCCAGCTCAGAAGACAGGAGCAGCTCCTACGAGCAGTACGTC. Amino acid sequence: CASSEDRSSSYEQYV. The chain couples TRBV18 to TRBJ2-7; TRBD1 is a possible D gene (6 bases). Looked up from germline, CDR1 is KGHSH and CDR2 is LQKENI. The CDR3 is made up of 15 amino acids. V was pared by 5 bases and J by 0 bases, with 14 bases between.

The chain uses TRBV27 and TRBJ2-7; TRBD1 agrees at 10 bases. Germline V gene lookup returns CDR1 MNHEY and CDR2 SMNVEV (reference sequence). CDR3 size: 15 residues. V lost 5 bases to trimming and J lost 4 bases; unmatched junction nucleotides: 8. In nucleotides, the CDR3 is TGTGCCAGCAGTCCGACGACAGGGGGCTTGTACGAGCAGTACGTC. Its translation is CASSPTTGGLYEQYV.

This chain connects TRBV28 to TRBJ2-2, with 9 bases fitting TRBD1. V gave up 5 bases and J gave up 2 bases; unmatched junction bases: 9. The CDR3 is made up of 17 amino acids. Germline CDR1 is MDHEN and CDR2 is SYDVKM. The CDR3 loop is CASSNTRTGVNTGELFF. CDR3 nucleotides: TGTGCCAGCAGTAACACCCGGACAGGGGTTAACACCGGGGAGCTGTTTTTT.

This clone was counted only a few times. CDR3 DNA sequence: TGTGCCAGCAGAGGGCGGGCCGTAACTTCCGAGCAGTACGTC. This encodes CASRGRAVTSEQYV. The rearrangement links TRBV6-5 to TRBJ2-7, with a tentative D call TRBD2 (5 bases). The CDR3 is made up of 14 amino acids. Germline CDR1 reads MNHEY; CDR2 reads SVGAGI. V was cut by 6 bases and J by 6 bases, with 18 bases left in between.

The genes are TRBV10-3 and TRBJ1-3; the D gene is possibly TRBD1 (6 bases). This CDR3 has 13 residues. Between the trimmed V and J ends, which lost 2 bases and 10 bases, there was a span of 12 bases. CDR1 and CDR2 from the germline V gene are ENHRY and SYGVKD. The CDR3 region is CAISENREGTIYF. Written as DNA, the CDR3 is TGTGCCATCAGTGAGAACAGGGAGGGTACCATATATTTT.

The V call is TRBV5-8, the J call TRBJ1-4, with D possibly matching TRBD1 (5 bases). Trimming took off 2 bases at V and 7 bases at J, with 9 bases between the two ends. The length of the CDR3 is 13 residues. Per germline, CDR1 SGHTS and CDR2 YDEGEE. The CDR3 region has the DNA TGTGCCAGCAGCTTCGCCGGGGGTGAAAAACTGTTTTTT. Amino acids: CASSFAGGEKLFF.

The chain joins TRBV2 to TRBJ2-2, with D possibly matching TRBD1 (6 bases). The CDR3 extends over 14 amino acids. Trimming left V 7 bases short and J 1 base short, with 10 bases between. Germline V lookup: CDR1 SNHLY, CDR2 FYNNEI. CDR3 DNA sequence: TGTGCCAGCAAACCGGGACAGAACACCGGGGAGCTGTTTTTT. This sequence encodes CASKPGQNTGELFF.

The DNA for the CDR3 is TGCGCCAGCAGCCCGAGGACTGGCAATCAGCCCCAGCATTTT. It encodes CASSPRTGNQPQHF. This chain joins TRBV4-1 and TRBJ1-5; D remains ambiguous. Germline-derived CDR1 and CDR2 are MGHRA and YSYEKL. Trimming stripped 4 bases from V and 2 bases from J, with 9 bases between. The CDR3 is 14 residues long.

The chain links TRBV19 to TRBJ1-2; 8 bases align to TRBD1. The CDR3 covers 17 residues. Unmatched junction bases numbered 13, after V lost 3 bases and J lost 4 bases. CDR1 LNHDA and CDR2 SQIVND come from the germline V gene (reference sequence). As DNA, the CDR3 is TGTGCCAGTAGTATCCTACTTCTTCGGGGACAGGCCTATGGCTACACCTTC. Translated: CASSILLLRGQAYGYTF.

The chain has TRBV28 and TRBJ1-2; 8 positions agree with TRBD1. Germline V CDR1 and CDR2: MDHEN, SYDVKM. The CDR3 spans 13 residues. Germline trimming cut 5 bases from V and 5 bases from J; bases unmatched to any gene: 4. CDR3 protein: CASSTGGPYGYTF. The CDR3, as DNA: TGTGCCAGCAGTACAGGGGGTCCATATGGCTACACCTTC.

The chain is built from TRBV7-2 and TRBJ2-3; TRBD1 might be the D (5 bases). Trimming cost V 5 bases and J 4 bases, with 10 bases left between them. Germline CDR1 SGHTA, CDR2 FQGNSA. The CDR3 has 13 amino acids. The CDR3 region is CASSVQGPDTQYF. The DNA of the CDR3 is TGTGCCAGCAGCGTCCAGGGCCCAGATACGCAGTATTTT.

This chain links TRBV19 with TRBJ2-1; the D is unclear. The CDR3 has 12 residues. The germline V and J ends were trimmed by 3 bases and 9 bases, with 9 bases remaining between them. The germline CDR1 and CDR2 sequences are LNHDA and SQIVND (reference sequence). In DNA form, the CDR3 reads TGTGCCAGTAGTATGGAGTTGGGTGAGCAGTTCTTC. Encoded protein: CASSMELGEQFF.

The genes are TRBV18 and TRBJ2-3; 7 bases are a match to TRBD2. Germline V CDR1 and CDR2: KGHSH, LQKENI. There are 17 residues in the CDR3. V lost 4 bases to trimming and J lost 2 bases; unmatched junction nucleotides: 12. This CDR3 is CASSQTSGNRITDTQYF. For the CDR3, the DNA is TGTGCCAGCTCACAGACCAGCGGGAATCGCATCACAGATACGCAGTATTTT.

The CDR3 protein is CASSMVSGVTGELFF. CDR3 DNA sequence: TGTGCCAGTAGTATGGTTAGCGGGGTAACCGGGGAGCTGTTTTTT. The chain joins TRBV19 to TRBJ2-2; 8 bases agree with TRBD2. The junction had 5 bases not matched to a gene; V was cut back by 3 bases and J by 5 bases. Germline CDR1 and CDR2: LNHDA and SQIVND (reference sequence). The CDR3 is 15 amino acids.

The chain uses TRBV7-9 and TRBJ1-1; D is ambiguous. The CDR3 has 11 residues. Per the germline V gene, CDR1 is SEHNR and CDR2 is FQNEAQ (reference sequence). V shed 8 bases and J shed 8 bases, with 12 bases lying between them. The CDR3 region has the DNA TGTGCCAGCGAGGGAGACCCGGAAGCTTTCTTT. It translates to CASEGDPEAFF.

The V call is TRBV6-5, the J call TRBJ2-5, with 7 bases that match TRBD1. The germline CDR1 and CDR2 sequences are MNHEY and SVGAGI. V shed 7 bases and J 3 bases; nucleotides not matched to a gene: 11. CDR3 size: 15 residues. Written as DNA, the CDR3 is TGTGCCAGCACCCGACTGTGGGACAGAAAAGAGACCCAGTACTTC. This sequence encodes CASTRLWDRKETQYF.

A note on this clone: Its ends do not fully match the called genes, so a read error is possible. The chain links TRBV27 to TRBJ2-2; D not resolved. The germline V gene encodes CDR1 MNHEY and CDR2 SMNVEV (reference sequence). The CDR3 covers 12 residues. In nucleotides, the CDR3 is TGTGCCACTAGAACGAACGCCGGGGAGCTGTTTTTT. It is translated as CATRTNAGELFF.

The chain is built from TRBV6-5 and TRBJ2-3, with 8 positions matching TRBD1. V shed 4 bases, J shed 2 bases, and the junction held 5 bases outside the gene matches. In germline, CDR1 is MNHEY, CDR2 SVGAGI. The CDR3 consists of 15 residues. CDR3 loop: CASSFQGANTDTQYF. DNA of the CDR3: TGTGCCAGCAGTTTTCAGGGGGCAAACACAGATACGCAGTATTTT.

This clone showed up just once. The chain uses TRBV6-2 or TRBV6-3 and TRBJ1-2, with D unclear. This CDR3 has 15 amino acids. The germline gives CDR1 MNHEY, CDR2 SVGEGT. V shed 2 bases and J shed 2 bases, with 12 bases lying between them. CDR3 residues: CASSYVPRGNYGYTF. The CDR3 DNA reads TGTGCCAGCAGTTACGTTCCAAGAGGGAACTATGGCTACACCTTC.

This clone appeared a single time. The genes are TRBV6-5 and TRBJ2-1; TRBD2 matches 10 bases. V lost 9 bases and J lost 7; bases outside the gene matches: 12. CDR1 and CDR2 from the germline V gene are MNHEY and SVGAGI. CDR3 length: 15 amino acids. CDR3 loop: CASLLSGLATNEQFF. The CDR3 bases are TGTGCCAGTCTCCTTTCGGGACTAGCGACGAATGAGCAGTTCTTC.

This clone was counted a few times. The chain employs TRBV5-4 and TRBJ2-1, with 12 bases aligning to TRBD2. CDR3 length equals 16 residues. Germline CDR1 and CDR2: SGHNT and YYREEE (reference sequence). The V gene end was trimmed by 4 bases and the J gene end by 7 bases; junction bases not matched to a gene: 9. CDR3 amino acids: CASSTRLAGAENEQFF. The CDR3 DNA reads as TGTGCCAGCAGCACACGACTAGCGGGGGCCGAAAATGAGCAGTTCTTC. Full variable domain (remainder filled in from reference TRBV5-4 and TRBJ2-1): ETGVTQSPTHLIKTRGQQVTLRCSSQSGHNTVSWYQQALGQGPQFIFQYYREEENGRGNFPPRFSGLQFPNYSSELNVNALELDDSALYLCASSTRLAGAENEQFFGPGTRLTVL.

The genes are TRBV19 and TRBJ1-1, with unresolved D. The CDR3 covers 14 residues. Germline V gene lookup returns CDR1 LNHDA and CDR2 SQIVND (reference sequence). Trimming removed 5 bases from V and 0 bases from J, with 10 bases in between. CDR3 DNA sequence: TGTGCCAGTAGTCCCAGGATACTGAACACTGAAGCTTTCTTT. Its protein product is CASSPRILNTEAFF.